A selection of T cell receptor beta chains follows, all from one sample in a study of OX40 agonist ivuxolimab in advanced cancers. Clones were sequenced by immunoSEQ multiplex PCR, and TCRdb holds only the in-frame ones, with some missing. The sample has under 80,000 clones, approximately 92% seen once. Specimen: CD4+ or CD8+ T cells sorted from blood, collected in a trial of the OX40 agonist ivuxolimab. The receptors were gathered from an adult with an advanced solid tumor such as melanoma, head and neck, liver or kidney cancer. Each CDR3 is given with its conserved first and last residue. The D gene is left open where the match is weak. Clone size is stated in some rows and not others, as once, few, many or a class when expanded.

j_call	clone_size	d_call	v_call	cdr3_aa	cdr3_nt
TRBJ2-7	.	TRBD1	TRBV6-5	CAFLGTVAYEQYF	TGTGCCTTTCTCGGGACAGTCGCATACGAGCAGTACTTC
TRBJ2-2	.	TRBD1	TRBV6-6	CASSPGQGVAGELFF	TGTGCCAGCAGCCCGGGACAGGGCGTCGCCGGGGAGCTGTTTTTT
TRBJ1-6	.	TRBD1	TRBV7-2	CASSLALIGQGDSSPLHF	TGTGCCAGCAGCTTAGCCCTCATCGGACAGGGCGATAGTTCACCCCTCCACTTT
TRBJ2-1	.	.	TRBV11-2	CASSLSLPNEQFF	TGTGCCAGCAGCTTATCGCTCCCCAATGAGCAGTTCTTC
TRBJ1-1	.	.	TRBV5-8	CASSSLQGNTEAFF	TGTGCCAGCAGCTCACTACAGGGGAACACTGAAGCTTTCTTT
TRBJ2-2	.	TRBD1	TRBV9	CASSVGDRANTGELFF	TGTGCCAGCAGCGTAGGCGACAGGGCGAACACCGGGGAGCTGTTTTTT
TRBJ2-6	.	.	TRBV10-1	CATISRNSGANVLTF	TGCGCCACCATCTCCAGGAACTCTGGGGCCAACGTCCTGACTTTC
TRBJ2-2	.	.	TRBV30	CAWSRGPFTGELFF	TGTGCCTGGAGCAGGGGACCCTTCACCGGGGAGCTGTTTTTT
TRBJ2-2	.	.	TRBV6-1	CASTTYTGELFF	TGTGCCAGCACTACCTACACCGGGGAGCTGTTTTTT
TRBJ2-7	.	.	TRBV2	CASSAPGFDRQYF	TGTGCCAGCAGTGCCCCGGGATTCGACCGGCAGTACTTC
TRBJ2-2	.	.	TRBV5-6	CASSLGRADTGELFF	TGTGCCAGCAGCTTGGGAAGGGCCGACACCGGGGAGCTGTTTTTT
TRBJ1-6	.	.	TRBV9	CASSVETGSSYNSPLHF	TGTGCCAGCAGCGTAGAGACCGGGAGCTCCTATAATTCACCCCTCCACTTT
TRBJ1-3	.	.	TRBV7-2	CASSLQGSGNTIYF	TGTGCCAGCAGCCTTCAGGGGTCGGGAAACACCATATATTTT
TRBJ2-3	.	TRBD2	TRBV28	CASRVTSGVSTDTQYF	TGTGCCAGCAGGGTGACTAGCGGGGTTAGCACAGATACGCAGTATTTT
TRBJ2-5	once	TRBD2	TRBV7-2	CASSPTSGAYQETQYF	TGTGCCAGCAGCCCTACTAGCGGGGCGTACCAAGAGACCCAGTACTTC